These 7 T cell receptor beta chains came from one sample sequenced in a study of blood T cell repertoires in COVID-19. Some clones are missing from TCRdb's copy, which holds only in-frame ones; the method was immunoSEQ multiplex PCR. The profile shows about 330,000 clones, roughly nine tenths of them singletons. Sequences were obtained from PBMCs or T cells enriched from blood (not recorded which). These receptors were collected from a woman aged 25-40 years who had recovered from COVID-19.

The CDR3 nucleotides are TGTGCCAGTGGAGGAACAGGGGAAGCTTTCTTT. Its protein is CASGGTGEAFF. The chain couples TRBV9 to TRBJ1-1; tentative D call: TRBD1 (6 bases). The CDR3 totals 11 residues. CDR1 and CDR2 (germline): SGDLS, YYNGEE. V lost 8 bases, J lost 8 bases, and 13 bases lay in between.

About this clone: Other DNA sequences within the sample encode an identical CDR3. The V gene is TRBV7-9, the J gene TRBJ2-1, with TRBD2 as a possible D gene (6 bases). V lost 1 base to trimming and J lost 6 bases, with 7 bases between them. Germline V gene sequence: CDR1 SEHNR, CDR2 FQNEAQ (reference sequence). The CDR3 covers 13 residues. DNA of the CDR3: TGTGCCAGCAGCTTAGTCGGGGGCAATGAGCAGTTCTTC. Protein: CASSLVGGNEQFF.

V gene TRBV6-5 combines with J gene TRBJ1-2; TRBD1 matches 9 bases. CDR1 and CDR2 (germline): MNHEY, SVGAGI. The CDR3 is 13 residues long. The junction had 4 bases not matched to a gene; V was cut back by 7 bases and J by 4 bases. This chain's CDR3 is CASIMGQGYGYTF. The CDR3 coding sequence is TGTGCCAGCATTATGGGACAGGGCTATGGCTACACCTTC.

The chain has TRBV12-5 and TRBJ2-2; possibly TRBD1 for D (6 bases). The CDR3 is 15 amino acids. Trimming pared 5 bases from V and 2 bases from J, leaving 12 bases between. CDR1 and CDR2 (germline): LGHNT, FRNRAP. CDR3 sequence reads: CASGLGTLNTGELFF. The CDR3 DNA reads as TGTGCTAGTGGTCTTGGGACACTTAACACCGGGGAGCTGTTTTTT.

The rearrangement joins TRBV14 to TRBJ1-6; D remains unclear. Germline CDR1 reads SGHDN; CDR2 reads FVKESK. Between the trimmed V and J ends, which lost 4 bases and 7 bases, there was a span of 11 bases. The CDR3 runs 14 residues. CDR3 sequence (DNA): TGTGCCAGCAGCCTCAGAGGAATGAATTCACCCCTCCACTTT. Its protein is CASSLRGMNSPLHF.

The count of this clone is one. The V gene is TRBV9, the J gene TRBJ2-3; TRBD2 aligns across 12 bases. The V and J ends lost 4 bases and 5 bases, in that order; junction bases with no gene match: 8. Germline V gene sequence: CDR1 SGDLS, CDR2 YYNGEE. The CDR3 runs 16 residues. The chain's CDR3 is CASSPWTSGVQDTQYF. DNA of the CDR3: TGTGCCAGCAGCCCGTGGACTAGCGGGGTCCAAGATACGCAGTATTTT. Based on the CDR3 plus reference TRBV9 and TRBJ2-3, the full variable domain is DSGVTQTPKHLITATGQRVTLRCSPRSGDLSVYWYQQSLDQGLQFLIQYYNGEERAKGNILERFSAQQFPDLHSELNLSSLELGDSALYFCASSPWTSGVQDTQYFGPGTRLTVL.

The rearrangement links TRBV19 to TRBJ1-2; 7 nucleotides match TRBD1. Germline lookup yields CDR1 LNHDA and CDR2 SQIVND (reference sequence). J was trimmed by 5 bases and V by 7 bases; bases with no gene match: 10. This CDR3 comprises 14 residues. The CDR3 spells CASTGGQGLYGYTF. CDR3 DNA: TGTGCCAGTACAGGGGGGCAGGGCCTATATGGCTACACCTTC. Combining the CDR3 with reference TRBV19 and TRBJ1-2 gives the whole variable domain DGGITQSPKYLFRKEGQNVTLSCEQNLNHDAMYWYRQDPGQGLRLIYYSQIVNDFQKGDIAEGYSVSREKKESFPLTVTSAQKNPTAFYLCASTGGQGLYGYTFGSGTRLTVV.